This T cell receptor beta chain was recovered during a study of blood T cells in healthy people across ages. Findings and limits, study-wide: The CMV status of each donor remained undetermined, and this could have confounded shifts in expanded clonotypes. Getting older went along with TCR beta diversity per million T cells dropping roughly linearly.

This clonotype was observed a few times. Antigen specificity is unknown. The V gene lost 7 bases and the J gene lost 0 bases, with 12 bases spanning the gap. From germline, CDR1 is SQVTM and CDR2 ANQGSEA. This CDR3 has 13 amino acids. Together with a sample-barcoded 5' primer, a J-beta primer mix was included in a second PCR lasting roughly 6 to 12 cycles. TCRdb analysed the 5' RACE reads with MiXCR anew, one entry per CDR3 protein. The sample lists 900,000 to 950,000 distinct CDR3 sequences; under 35% were seen once. The sample also formed part of further work on T cells of mothers and their children. That paper adds: Regardless of relatedness, pairs show thymic selection shaping TCR recombination output in a similar manner.

V gene TRBV29-1 combines with J gene TRBJ1-1; unclear D gene. The source material was blood. This receptor was taken from a woman between 40 and 55 years old in good health. The chain's CDR3 is CSAGHGLNTEAFF. CDR3 bases: TGCAGCGCCGGGCACGGCCTGAACACTGAAGCTTTCTTT.